This TCR beta chain was retrieved from a study of regulatory T cells in long-lasting Graves disease. Study-level findings and limits: Tissue studied was limited to peripheral blood, excluding thyroid tissue. Compared with new cases, persistent Graves' patients showed reduced TCR diversity.

For this clonotype: Its antigen is unknown.

With iRepertoire HTBI primers and Arm-PCR of CDR3 regions, TCR beta libraries were built. As handled by the study authors: Samples revealed 62 TRBV and about 15 TRBJ segments. Via MiXCR, TCRdb re-called the multiplex PCR reads, giving one row per CDR3 protein. These V and J calls originate from TCRdb's pipeline instead of the authors' own analysis. Here the sample spans roughly 500,000 distinct CDR3 sequences, 20% to 25% being singletons. Time point here: persistent/refractory GD, antithyroid drugs over 5 years with positive TRAb. Scientists built the TCR library using RNA that was extracted from PBMCs. The sequencing used peripheral blood mononuclear cells (PBMCs), collected when the disease was refractory, from a patient treated with antithyroid drugs. This receptor was identified in a female donor with Graves disease.

As DNA, the CDR3 is TGCAGTGCTAGAAGAGGAAACCTTTATGGCTACACCTTC. Its translation: CSARRGNLYGYTF. The gene calls are TRBV20-1 and TRBJ1-2; D uncertain. The CDR3 sequence is 13 residues long. Germline V gene data show CDR1 as DFQATT and CDR2 as SNEGSKA (reference sequence). The V gene lost 2 bases and the J gene lost 5 bases, with 12 bases spanning the gap.